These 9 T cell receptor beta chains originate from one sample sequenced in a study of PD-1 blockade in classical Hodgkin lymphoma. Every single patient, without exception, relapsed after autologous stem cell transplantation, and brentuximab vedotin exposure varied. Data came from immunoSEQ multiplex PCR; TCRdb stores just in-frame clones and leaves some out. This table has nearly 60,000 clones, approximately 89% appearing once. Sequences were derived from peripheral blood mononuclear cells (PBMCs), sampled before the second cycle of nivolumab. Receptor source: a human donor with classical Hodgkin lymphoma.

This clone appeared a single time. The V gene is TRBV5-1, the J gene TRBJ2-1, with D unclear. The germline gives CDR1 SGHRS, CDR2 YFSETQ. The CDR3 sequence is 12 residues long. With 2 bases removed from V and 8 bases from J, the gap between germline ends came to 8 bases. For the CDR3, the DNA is TGCGCCAGCAGCTTCACGGGTGATGAGCAGTTCTTC. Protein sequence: CASSFTGDEQFF.

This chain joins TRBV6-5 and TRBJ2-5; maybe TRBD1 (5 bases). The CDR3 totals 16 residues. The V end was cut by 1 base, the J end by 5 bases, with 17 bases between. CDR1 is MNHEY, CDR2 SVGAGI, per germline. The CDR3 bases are TGTGCCAGCAGTTACTTAAATATAAGGGGTCCGGAGACCCAGTACTTC. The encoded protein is CASSYLNIRGPETQYF.

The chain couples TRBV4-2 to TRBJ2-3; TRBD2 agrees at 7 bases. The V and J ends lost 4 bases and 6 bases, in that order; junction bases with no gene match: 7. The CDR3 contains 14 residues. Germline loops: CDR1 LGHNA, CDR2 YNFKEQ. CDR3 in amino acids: CASSPSGREDTQYF. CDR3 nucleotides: TGTGCCAGCAGCCCGTCCGGGCGGGAGGATACGCAGTATTTT.

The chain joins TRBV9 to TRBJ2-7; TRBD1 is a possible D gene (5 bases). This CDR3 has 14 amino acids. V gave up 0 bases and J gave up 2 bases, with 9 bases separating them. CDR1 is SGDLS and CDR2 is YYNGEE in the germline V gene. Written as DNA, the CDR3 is TGTGCCAGCAGCGTAGATCAGGGCCCCTACGAGCAGTACTTC. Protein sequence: CASSVDQGPYEQYF.

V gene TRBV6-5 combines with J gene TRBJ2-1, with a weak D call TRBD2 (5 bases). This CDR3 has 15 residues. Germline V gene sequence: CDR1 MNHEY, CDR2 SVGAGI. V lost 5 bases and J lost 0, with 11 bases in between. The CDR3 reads CASSTGGSSYNEQFF. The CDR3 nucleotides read TGTGCCAGCAGTACCGGTGGGAGCTCCTACAATGAGCAGTTCTTC.

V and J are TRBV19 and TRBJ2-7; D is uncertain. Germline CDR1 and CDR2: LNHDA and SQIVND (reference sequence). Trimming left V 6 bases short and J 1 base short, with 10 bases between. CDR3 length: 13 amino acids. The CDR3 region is CASRADLSYEQYF. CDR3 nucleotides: TGTGCCAGTAGGGCGGATCTTTCCTACGAGCAGTACTTC.

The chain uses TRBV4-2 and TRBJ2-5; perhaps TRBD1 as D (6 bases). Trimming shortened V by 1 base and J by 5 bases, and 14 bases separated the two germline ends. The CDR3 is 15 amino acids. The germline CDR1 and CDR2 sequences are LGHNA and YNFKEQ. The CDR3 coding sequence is TGTGCCAGCAGCCAAGGTGGGGCTACAGGGGAGACCCAGTACTTC. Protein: CASSQGGATGETQYF.

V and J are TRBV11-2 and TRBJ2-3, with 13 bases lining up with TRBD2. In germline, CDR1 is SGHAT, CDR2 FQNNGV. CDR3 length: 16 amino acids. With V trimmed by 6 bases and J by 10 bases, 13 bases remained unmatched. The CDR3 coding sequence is TGTGCCAGCAGAGGAACTAGCGGGAGGGCCTCTGGCGCGCAGTATTTT. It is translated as CASRGTSGRASGAQYF. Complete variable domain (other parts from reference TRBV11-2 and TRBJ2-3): EAGVAQSPRYKIIEKRQSVAFWCNPISGHATLYWYQQILGQGPKLLIQFQNNGVVDDSQLPKDRFSAERLKGVDSTLKIQPAKLEDSAVYLCASRGTSGRASGAQYFGPGTRLTVL.

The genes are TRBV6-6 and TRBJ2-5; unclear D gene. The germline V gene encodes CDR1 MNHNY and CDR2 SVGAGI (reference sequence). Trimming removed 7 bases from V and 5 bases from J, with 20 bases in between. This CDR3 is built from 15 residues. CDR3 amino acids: CASTADASAKETQYF. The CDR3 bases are TGTGCCAGCACAGCCGACGCTTCCGCGAAGGAGACCCAGTACTTC.